These 4 T cell receptor beta chains originate from one sample sequenced in a study of cytomegalovirus exposure and HLA in healthy donors. A multiplex PCR was run with 60 Vbeta primers and 13 Jbeta primers. Sequencing used immunoSEQ multiplex PCR; TCRdb keeps in-frame clones, though not all of them. Among fewer than 200,000 clones listed, around 77% were seen once. The sequencing input was PBMCs. All receptors come from a man between 25 and 39 years old in good health and CMV-seropositive.

The chain is built from TRBV7-2 and TRBJ2-3; the match to TRBD2 covers 10 bases. With 5 bases clipped from V and 5 bases from J, the junction kept 10 bases outside the gene matches. The germline CDR1 and CDR2 sequences are SGHTA and FQGNSA. CDR3 size: 16 residues. For the CDR3, the DNA is TGTGCCAGCAGCCCTATGAGCGGGGGGGCAATAGATACGCAGTATTTT. Residues: CASSPMSGGAIDTQYF.

V usage is TRBV18 and J usage is TRBJ2-6; 8 bases line up with TRBD1. The V gene's germline CDR1 is KGHSH and CDR2 LQKENI. Unmatched junction bases numbered 6, after V lost 2 bases and J lost 0 bases. CDR3 size: 18 residues. In DNA form, the CDR3 reads TGTGCCAGCTCACCAGACAGGGGACCTAGCTCTGGGGCCAACGTCCTGACTTTC. This gives the protein CASSPDRGPSSGANVLTF.

V gene TRBV4-3 combines with J gene TRBJ2-3; a weak D match, TRBD1 (5 bases). The CDR3 covers 17 residues. The V end was cut by 0 bases, the J end by 5 bases, with 18 bases between. Germline V gene data show CDR1 as LGHNA and CDR2 as YSLEER. The CDR3 DNA sequence: TGCGCCAGCAGCCAAGATCTTGTGCAGGGCGGAGAAGATACGCAGTATTTT. It specifies CASSQDLVQGGEDTQYF.

The chain links TRBV25-1 to TRBJ1-4; D unclear. Germline CDR1 reads MGHDK; CDR2 reads SYGVNS. V lost 5 bases to trimming and J lost 5 bases, with 21 bases between them. CDR3 length: 17 residues. CDR3 sequence (DNA): TGTGCCAGCAGTTACAAGGCGGGATTATCTGAGAATGAAAAACTGTTTTTT. Its translation: CASSYKAGLSENEKLFF.